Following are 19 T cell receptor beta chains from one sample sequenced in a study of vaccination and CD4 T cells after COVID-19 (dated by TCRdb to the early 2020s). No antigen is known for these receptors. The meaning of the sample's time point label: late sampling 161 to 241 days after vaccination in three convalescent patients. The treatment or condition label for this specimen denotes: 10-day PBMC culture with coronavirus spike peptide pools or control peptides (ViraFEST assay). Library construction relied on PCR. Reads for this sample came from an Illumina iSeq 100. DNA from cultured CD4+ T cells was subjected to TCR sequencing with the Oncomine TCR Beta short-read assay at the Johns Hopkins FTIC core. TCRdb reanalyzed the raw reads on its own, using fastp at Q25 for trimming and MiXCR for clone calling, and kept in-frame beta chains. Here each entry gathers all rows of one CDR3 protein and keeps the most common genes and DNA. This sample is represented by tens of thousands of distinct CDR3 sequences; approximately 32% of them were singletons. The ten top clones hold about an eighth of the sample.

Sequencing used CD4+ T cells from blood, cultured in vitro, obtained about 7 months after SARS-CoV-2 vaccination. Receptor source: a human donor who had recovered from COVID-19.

The DNA of the CDR3 is TGTGCCAGCAGCTTAGATTCAGGCTATGGCTACACCTTC. Amino acid sequence: CASSLDSGYGYTF. J is TRBJ1-2 and V is TRBV11-2; no clear D. The CDR3 length is 13 residues. The V end lost 0 bases, the J end lost 4 bases, and 6 bases lay between the germline ends. Germline V gene lookup returns CDR1 SGHAT and CDR2 FQNNGV.

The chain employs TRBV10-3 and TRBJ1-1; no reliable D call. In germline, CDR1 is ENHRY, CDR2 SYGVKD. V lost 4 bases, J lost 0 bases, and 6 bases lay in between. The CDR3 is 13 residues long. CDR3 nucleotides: TGTGCCATCAGTGTGCGGGTGAACACTGAAGCTTTCTTT. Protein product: CAISVRVNTEAFF.

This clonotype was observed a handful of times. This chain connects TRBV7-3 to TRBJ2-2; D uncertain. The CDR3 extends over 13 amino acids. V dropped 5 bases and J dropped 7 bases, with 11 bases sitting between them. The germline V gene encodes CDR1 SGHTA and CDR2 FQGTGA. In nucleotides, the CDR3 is TGTGCCAGCAGCCCCATGGCTAGCGGGGAGCTGTTTTTT. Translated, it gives CASSPMASGELFF. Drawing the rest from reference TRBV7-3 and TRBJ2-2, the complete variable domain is GAGVSQTPSNKVTEKGKYVELRCDPISGHTALYWYRQSLGQGPEFLIYFQGTGAADDSGLPNDRFFAVRPEGSVSTLKIQRTERGDSAVYLCASSPMASGELFFGEGSRLTVL.

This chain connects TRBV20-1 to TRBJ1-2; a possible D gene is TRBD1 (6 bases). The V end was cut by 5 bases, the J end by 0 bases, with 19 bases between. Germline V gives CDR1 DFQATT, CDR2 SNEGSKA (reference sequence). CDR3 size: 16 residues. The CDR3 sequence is CSAPIMTGASNYGYTF. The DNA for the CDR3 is TGCAGTGCTCCAATAATGACAGGAGCCTCTAACTATGGCTACACCTTC.

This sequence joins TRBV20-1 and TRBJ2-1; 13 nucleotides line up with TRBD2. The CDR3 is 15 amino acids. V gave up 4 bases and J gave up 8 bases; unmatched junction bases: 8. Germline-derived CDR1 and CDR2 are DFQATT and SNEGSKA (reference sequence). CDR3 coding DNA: TGCAGTGCTACCCGGACTAGCGGGAGCGAGGATGAGCAGTTCTTC. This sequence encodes CSATRTSGSEDEQFF.

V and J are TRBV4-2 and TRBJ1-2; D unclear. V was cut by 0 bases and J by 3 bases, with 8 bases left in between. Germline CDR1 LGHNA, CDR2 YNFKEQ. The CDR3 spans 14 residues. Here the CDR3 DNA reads TGTGCCAGCAGCCAAGAAATGGTGGACTATGGCTACACCTTC. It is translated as CASSQEMVDYGYTF.

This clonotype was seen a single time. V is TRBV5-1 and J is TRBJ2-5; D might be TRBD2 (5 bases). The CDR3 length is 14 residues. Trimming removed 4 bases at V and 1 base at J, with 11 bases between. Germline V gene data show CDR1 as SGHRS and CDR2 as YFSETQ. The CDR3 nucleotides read TGCGCCAGCAGCGGACTGCCGTTCCAAGAGACCCAGTACTTC. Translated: CASSGLPFQETQYF.

The CDR3 is CATKWGLAVGHGPHDEQFF. The CDR3 nucleotides read TGTGCCACCAAGTGGGGACTAGCGGTGGGTCATGGGCCTCATGATGAGCAGTTCTTC. The V gene is TRBV24-1, the J gene TRBJ2-1; 11 bases are a match to TRBD2. Germline-derived CDR1 and CDR2 are KGHDR and SFDVKD. CDR3 length: 19 amino acids. The J segment lost 8 bases and the V segment lost 8 bases, leaving 22 bases of the junction unmatched.

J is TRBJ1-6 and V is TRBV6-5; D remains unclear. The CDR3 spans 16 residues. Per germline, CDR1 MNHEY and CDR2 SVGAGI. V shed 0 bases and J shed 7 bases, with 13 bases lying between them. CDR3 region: CASSYSIIAGNSPLHF. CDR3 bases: TGTGCCAGCAGTTACTCGATCATTGCTGGGAATTCACCCCTCCACTTT.

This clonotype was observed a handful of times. CDR3 in amino acids: CSARVGAGGRESPLHF. CDR3 coding DNA: TGCAGTGCTAGAGTAGGTGCTGGGGGCAGAGAATCACCCCTCCACTTT. J is TRBJ1-6 and V is TRBV20-1; a possible D gene is TRBD1 (6 bases). This CDR3 has 16 amino acids. Per germline, CDR1 DFQATT and CDR2 SNEGSKA (reference sequence). Trimming took 1 base from V and 10 from J, leaving 20 bases between them.

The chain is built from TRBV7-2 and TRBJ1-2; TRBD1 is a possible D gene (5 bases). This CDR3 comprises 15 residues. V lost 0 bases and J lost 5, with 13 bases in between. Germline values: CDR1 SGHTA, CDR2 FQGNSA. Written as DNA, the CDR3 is TGTGCCAGCAGCTTAGCCCGCCAACCAGGGTATGGCTACACCTTC. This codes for CASSLARQPGYGYTF.

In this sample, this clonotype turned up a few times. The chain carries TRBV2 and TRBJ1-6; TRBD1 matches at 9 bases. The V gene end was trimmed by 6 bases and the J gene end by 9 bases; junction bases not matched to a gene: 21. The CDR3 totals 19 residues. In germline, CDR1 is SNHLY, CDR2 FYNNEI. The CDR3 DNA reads TGTGCCAGCAGGCGATCACTCCGGGACAGGGAACAGGGGCGTTCACCCCTCCACTTT. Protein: CASRRSLRDREQGRSPLHF.

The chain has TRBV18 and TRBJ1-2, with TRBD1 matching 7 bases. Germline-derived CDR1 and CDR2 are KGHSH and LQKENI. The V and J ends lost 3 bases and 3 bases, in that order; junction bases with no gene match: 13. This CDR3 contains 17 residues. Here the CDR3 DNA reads TGTGCCAGCTCACCTCAGCGGACAGGTGGTCCTCACTATGGCTACACCTTC. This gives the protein CASSPQRTGGPHYGYTF.

CDR3 sequence: CASSFLDEQYF. CDR3 bases: TGTGCCAGCAGTTTTTTGGACGAGCAGTACTTC. V usage is TRBV2 and J usage is TRBJ2-7; D not resolved. Germline V gene sequence: CDR1 SNHLY, CDR2 FYNNEI. This CDR3 has 11 amino acids. Trimming left V 5 bases short and J 5 bases short, with 7 bases between.

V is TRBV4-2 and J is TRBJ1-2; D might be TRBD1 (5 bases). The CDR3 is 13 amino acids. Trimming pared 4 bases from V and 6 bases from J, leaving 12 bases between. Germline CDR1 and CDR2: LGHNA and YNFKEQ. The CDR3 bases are TGTGCCAGCAGCCCCGGGACCAAGGATGGCTACACCTTC. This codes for CASSPGTKDGYTF.

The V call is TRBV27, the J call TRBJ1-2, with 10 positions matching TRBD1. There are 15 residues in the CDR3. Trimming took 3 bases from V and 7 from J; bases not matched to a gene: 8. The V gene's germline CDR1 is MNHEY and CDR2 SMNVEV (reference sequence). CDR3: CASSFRDRGLGGYTF. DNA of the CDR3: TGTGCCAGCAGTTTTCGAGACAGGGGGCTTGGTGGCTACACCTTC.

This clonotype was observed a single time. CDR3 coding DNA: TGTGCCAGCAGCAACACCTACGAGCAGTACTTC. Protein product: CASSNTYEQYF. The genes are TRBV6-1 and TRBJ2-7, with unresolved D. V lost 6 bases to trimming and J lost 2 bases, with 5 bases between them. Germline lookup yields CDR1 MNHNS and CDR2 SASEGT. The CDR3 is 11 residues long.

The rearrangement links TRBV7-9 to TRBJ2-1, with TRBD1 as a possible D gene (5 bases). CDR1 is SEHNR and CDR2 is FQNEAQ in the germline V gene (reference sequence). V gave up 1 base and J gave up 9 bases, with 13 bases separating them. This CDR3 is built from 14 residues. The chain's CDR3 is CASSLGRDHGEQFF. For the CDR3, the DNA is TGTGCCAGCAGCTTAGGCAGGGATCACGGTGAGCAGTTCTTC.

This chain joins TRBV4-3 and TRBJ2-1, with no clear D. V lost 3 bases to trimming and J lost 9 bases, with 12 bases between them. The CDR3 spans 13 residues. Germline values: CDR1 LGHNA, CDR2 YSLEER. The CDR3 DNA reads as TGCGCCAGCAGCCACCTTTGGGCTGCTGAGCAGTTCTTC. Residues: CASSHLWAAEQFF.